The rows below give T cell receptor beta chains drawn from one sample of a study of Tregs in tolerant kidney transplant recipients. Libraries were prepared by immunoSEQ multiplex PCR; TCRdb keeps only in-frame clonotypes and omits some of them. The profile shows 90,000 or so clones, approximately 94% of them singletons. Sequences were derived from CD4+ T cells from blood (PBMCs), sampled 12 months after the transplant. These receptors were obtained from a human patient who received a combined kidney and bone marrow transplant. The graft donor may have given rise to some T cells. Each CDR3 is given with its conserved first and last residue. A D gene is named only where the DNA matches it firmly. The size of a clone is reported for some rows only, either as once, few or many, or as a class for expanded clones.

TRBJ2-1	-	-	TRBV5-1	14	CASSLETVYNEQFF	TGCGCCAGCAGCTTGGAGACAGTCTACAATGAGCAGTTCTTC
TRBJ1-2	-	once	TRBV6-1	17	CASSEAPGGPPNYGYTF	TGTGCCAGCAGTGAAGCGCCGGGGGGTCCCCCTAACTATGGCTACACCTTC
TRBJ2-7	-	few	TRBV7-9	11	CASRWGNEQYF	TGTGCCAGCAGATGGGGCAACGAGCAGTACTTC
TRBJ1-2	-	-	TRBV6-1	14	CASSGQRPNYGYTF	TGTGCCAGCAGTGGACAGAGGCCTAACTATGGCTACACCTTC
TRBJ1-2	-	-	TRBV11-3	14	CASSLVKGFDGYTF	TGTGCCAGCAGCTTAGTGAAGGGGTTCGATGGCTACACCTTC
TRBJ2-1	-	-	TRBV2	15	CASIQEATSYNEQFF	TGTGCCAGCATCCAGGAGGCGACCTCCTACAATGAGCAGTTCTTC
TRBJ2-5	-	-	TRBV10-3	14	CAISEYGQQETQYF	TGTGCCATCAGTGAGTATGGACAGCAAGAGACCCAGTACTTC
TRBJ2-2	TRBD1	once	TRBV29-1	13	CSVMDRATGELFF	TGCAGCGTTATGGACAGGGCCACCGGGGAGCTGTTTTTT
TRBJ2-3	TRBD1	-	TRBV10-3	15	CATGAGTGGTDTQYF	TGTGCCACCGGGGCCGGGACAGGGGGCACAGATACGCAGTATTTT
TRBJ1-1	-	-	TRBV7-2	15	CASSLDTQGYTEAFF	TGTGCCAGCAGCTTAGATACACAGGGCTACACTGAAGCTTTCTTT
TRBJ2-2	TRBD2	-	TRBV18	17	CASSPLGTSGNTGELFF	TGTGCCAGCTCACCACTGGGGACTAGCGGTAACACCGGGGAGCTGTTTTTT
TRBJ2-3	TRBD1	-	TRBV2	14	CASNPGGAGDTQYF	TGTGCCAGCAACCCAGGGGGCGCAGGAGATACGCAGTATTTT
TRBJ1-1	-	-	TRBV6-6	14	CASSSRRGGTEAFF	TGTGCCAGCAGTTCCCGCAGGGGTGGCACTGAAGCTTTCTTT
TRBJ2-2	TRBD2	-	TRBV12-5	15	CASGLSRGGTGELFF	TGTGCTAGTGGTTTGAGTCGGGGGGGAACCGGGGAGCTGTTTTTT
TRBJ1-1	TRBD1	-	TRBV28	14	CASGTAQMNTEAFF	TGTGCCAGCGGGACAGCCCAAATGAACACTGAAGCTTTCTTT
TRBJ2-1	TRBD2	-	TRBV12-5	20	CASGLARTSGSLSSYNEQFF	TGTGCTAGTGGTTTGGCGAGGACTAGCGGGTCCTTAAGCTCCTACAATGAGCAGTTCTTC
TRBJ2-2	TRBD2	-	TRBV5-1	15	CASSLELAGTGELFF	TGCGCCAGCAGCTTGGAACTAGCGGGGACCGGGGAGCTGTTTTTT
TRBJ2-3	-	-	TRBV4-2	15	CASSQGLVVADTQYF	TGTGCCAGCAGCCAAGGACTAGTTGTTGCAGATACGCAGTATTTT
TRBJ2-1	TRBD1	-	TRBV27	17	CASSFFADRVGGNEQFF	TGTGCCAGCAGTTTCTTTGCCGACAGGGTAGGGGGCAATGAGCAGTTCTTC
TRBJ2-2	-	-	TRBV27	16	CASSPRSLGGTGELFF	TGTGCCAGCAGTCCCAGGTCGTTAGGGGGCACCGGGGAGCTGTTTTTT
TRBJ2-5	TRBD2	-	TRBV7-9	14	CASSHGGAGETQYF	TGTGCCAGCAGCCACGGGGGGGCCGGGGAGACCCAGTACTTC
TRBJ2-4	-	-	TRBV6-5	13	CASSQLAKNIQYF	TGTGCCAGCAGCCAGTTAGCCAAAAACATTCAGTACTTC
TRBJ2-3	-	-	TRBV19	16	CASSIRPVSGTDTQYF	TGTGCCAGTAGTATCCGCCCGGTGTCGGGGACAGATACGCAGTATTTT
TRBJ2-7	TRBD2	once	TRBV14	16	CASSQEGGGSLYEQYF	TGTGCCAGCAGCCAAGAAGGAGGCGGGAGTCTCTACGAGCAGTACTTC
TRBJ2-2	TRBD1	-	TRBV2	15	CASSTGTGVTGELFF	TGTGCCAGCAGTACCGGGACAGGTGTAACCGGGGAGCTGTTTTTT
TRBJ2-1	-	-	TRBV25-1	13	CASGRDWSNEQFF	TGTGCCAGCGGTCGGGACTGGAGTAATGAGCAGTTCTTC
TRBJ2-1	TRBD2	once	TRBV4-3	17	CASSQERGTSASNEQFF	TGCGCCAGCAGCCAAGAGAGGGGGACTAGCGCAAGCAATGAGCAGTTCTTC
TRBJ2-5	TRBD2	-	TRBV2	15	CASSLGVAGGFGQYF	TGTGCCAGCAGCCTCGGGGTAGCGGGAGGGTTTGGCCAGTACTTC
TRBJ2-7	-	-	TRBV28	12	CASSLGGYEQYF	TGTGCCAGCAGTTTAGGAGGTTACGAGCAGTACTTC
TRBJ2-3	TRBD2	-	TRBV2	14	CASKTSGPRDTQYF	TGTGCCAGCAAGACTAGCGGTCCCCGGGATACGCAGTATTTT
TRBJ2-1	-	-	TRBV5-4	12	CASSQHHNEQFF	TGTGCCAGCAGCCAACACCACAATGAGCAGTTCTTC
TRBJ1-4	-	-	TRBV5-1	16	CASSQILGATNEKLFF	TGCGCCAGCAGCCAAATCCTCGGTGCAACTAATGAAAAACTGTTTTTT
TRBJ2-7	TRBD1	-	TRBV5-1	13	CASRRDRDYEQYF	TGCGCCAGCAGACGGGACAGAGACTACGAGCAGTACTTC
TRBJ2-3	-	-	TRBV5-1	13	CASRPVPADTQYF	TGCGCCAGCAGACCGGTTCCTGCGGATACGCAGTATTTT
TRBJ2-7	-	-	TRBV5-6	13	CASSRQVSVEQYF	TGTGCCAGCAGCCGACAGGTATCCGTCGAGCAGTACTTC
TRBJ2-4	TRBD2	-	TRBV5-4	16	CASSSSGTGAKNIQYF	TGTGCCAGCAGTTCTAGCGGGACTGGGGCCAAAAACATTCAGTACTTC
TRBJ2-7	TRBD1	-	TRBV7-9	14	CASSLQGALYKQYF	TGTGCCAGCAGCCTACAGGGGGCTTTGTACAAGCAGTACTTC
TRBJ2-5	-	-	TRBV5-4	13	CASSLGQTETQYF	TGTGCCAGCAGCTTGGGACAGACAGAGACCCAGTACTTC
TRBJ2-3	TRBD2	once	TRBV2	16	CASSITPGLATDTQYF	TGTGCCAGCAGTATAACCCCGGGACTAGCAACAGATACGCAGTATTTT
TRBJ2-2	-	-	TRBV5-1	15	CASSLGELNTGELFF	TGCGCCAGCAGCTTGGGGGAGTTGAACACCGGGGAGCTGTTTTTT
TRBJ1-3	-	-	TRBV19	11	CASSPGPTIYF	TGTGCCAGTAGCCCTGGCCCCACCATATATTTT
TRBJ2-3	TRBD2	-	TRBV27	16	CASSIRTSGSTDTQYF	TGTGCCAGCAGTATCCGGACTAGCGGGAGCACAGATACGCAGTATTTT
TRBJ2-2	TRBD1	-	TRBV2	16	CASSEQGQRLSGELFF	TGTGCCAGCAGTGAACAGGGACAGAGGCTTTCCGGGGAGCTGTTTTTT
TRBJ1-3	-	-	TRBV28	17	CASSDFQNRDVGNTIYF	TGTGCCAGCAGTGACTTCCAAAACAGGGATGTCGGAAACACCATATATTTT
TRBJ2-3	-	-	TRBV6-6	15	CASSYPGTSTDTQYF	TGTGCCAGCAGTTACCCCGGGACTAGCACAGATACGCAGTATTTT
TRBJ2-5	-	-	TRBV5-1	12	CASSLVLETQYF	TGCGCCAGCAGCTTGGTATTGGAGACCCAGTACTTC
TRBJ2-5	-	-	TRBV10-2	18	CASSESFRSSRGEETQYF	TGCGCCAGCAGTGAGTCCTTTAGGTCGAGCAGGGGGGAAGAGACCCAGTACTTC
TRBJ1-4	-	-	TRBV7-9	13	CASSFGLSEKLFF	TGTGCCAGCAGCTTCGGTCTGAGTGAAAAACTGTTTTTT
TRBJ1-2	TRBD1	-	TRBV6-6	15	CASSYAGGAGYGYTF	TGTGCCAGCAGTTACGCAGGGGGCGCTGGCTATGGCTACACCTTC
TRBJ2-7	TRBD1	-	TRBV9	16	CASSVEATGGFYEQYF	TGTGCCAGCAGCGTAGAAGCGACAGGGGGTTTCTACGAGCAGTACTTC
TRBJ1-6	TRBD1	-	TRBV30	13	CAYTGTGGSPLHF	TGTGCCTACACCGGGACAGGGGGTTCACCCCTCCACTTT
TRBJ1-2	TRBD1	-	TRBV28	16	CASSSLPDRAHYGYTF	TGTGCCAGCAGTTCACTACCCGACAGGGCCCACTATGGCTACACCTTC
TRBJ2-1	TRBD1	-	TRBV11-3	15	CASSFTRGQYNEQFF	TGTGCCAGCAGCTTTACCAGGGGGCAGTACAATGAGCAGTTCTTC